The T cell receptor beta chain under discussion was sequenced for a study of T cell repertoires in cytomegalovirus infection. Study context: Used in the study were CMV epitopes, some recently identified and HLA-C-restricted, others well-studied and HLA-B-restricted. Public TCR beta signatures indicated both CMV infection and matching HLA type.

Using its own MiXCR run on the reads, TCRdb lists one record per CDR3 protein. The data hold some 700,000 distinct CDR3 sequences, with roughly 36% observed a single time. On this clonotype itself: Its antigen remains unidentified.

Broader study findings: Ex vivo, HLA-C-restricted CMV-specific TCR beta clonotypes prevailed over the rest of the response. Summed public TCR beta family frequency identified CMV carriers bearing the relevant HLA.

This TCR was sampled from a human donor in good health (CMV status not recorded). Some clones in this sample may be carry-over from other donors' samples. The sequences come from cultured PBMCs, collected from culture after CMV antigen stimulation.

The CDR3 is CASSHSDRAVSNEKLFF. The CDR3 DNA sequence: TGTGCCAGCAGCCATTCGGACAGGGCGGTGTCAAATGAAAAACTGTTTTTT. V and J are TRBV7-9 and TRBJ1-4; 8 bases align to TRBD1. The ends lost 5 bases at V and 5 bases at J; junction bases unmatched: 13. Germline values: CDR1 SEHNR, CDR2 FQNEAQ (reference sequence). The CDR3 runs 17 residues.